This TCR beta chain stems from a study of T cells in Graves' hyperthyroidism and ophthalmopathy. Overall study: The blood sample was taken at first diagnosis, before treatment began.

The PBMCs were sourced from fresh peripheral blood (about 9.7 ml). This clonotype was found a few times. Amplification of TCR beta CDR3 regions was performed using RNA transcripts as template. Using the HTBI primer set, a first-round RT-PCR was run on the TCR CDR3. In TCRdb, the multiplex PCR reads were re-called with MiXCR into one record per CDR3 protein. The sample carries approximately 380,000 distinct CDR3 sequences, more than 13% recorded once. Material for sequencing was blood. The clonotype was recovered from a man between 50 and 59 years old with Graves' ophthalmopathy.

As DNA, the CDR3 is TGCGCCAGCAGTGGTAATTTGGGAGATACGCAGTATTTT. Translating gives CASSGNLGDTQYF. J is TRBJ2-3 and V is TRBV10-1; D is ambiguous. CDR3 length: 13 residues. Germline lookup yields CDR1 WNHNN and CDR2 SYGVQD (reference sequence). The V and J ends lost 4 bases and 5 bases respectively, with 10 bases between them.